These 24 T cell receptor beta chains were sequenced from one sample in a study of blood T cell repertoires in COVID-19. The data were produced by immunoSEQ multiplex PCR, yet TCRdb's version contains in-frame clones alone and is incomplete. The data contain 150,000 or so clones, over 70% of them seen just once; the ten biggest clones take up 3.6%. Sequenced: PBMCs or T cells enriched from blood (not recorded which). The receptors here all came from a woman in her 50s in a cohort exposed to, infected with or recovered from COVID-19 (not recorded which).

The chain links TRBV9 to TRBJ1-4; 9 bases fit TRBD1. The CDR3 runs 15 residues. V lost 4 bases to trimming and J lost 8 bases; unmatched junction nucleotides: 9. Germline assignment: CDR1 SGDLS and CDR2 YYNGEE. The CDR3 spells CASSFRTGESEKLFF. The CDR3 DNA follows: TGTGCCAGCAGCTTCCGGACAGGGGAGTCAGAAAAACTGTTTTTT.

The chain couples TRBV18 to TRBJ2-7, with 9 bases aligning to TRBD2. CDR3 length: 16 residues. The ends lost 2 bases at V and 3 bases at J; junction bases unmatched: 8. Germline V gene lookup returns CDR1 KGHSH and CDR2 LQKENI. DNA for the CDR3: TGTGCCAGCTCACCAAGGAGTAGCGGGGGTTACTACGAGCAGTACTTC. Translated, it gives CASSPRSSGGYYEQYF.

This clone was observed many times. J is TRBJ2-3 and V is TRBV5-6; 7 nucleotides agree with TRBD2. Looked up from germline, CDR1 is SGHDT and CDR2 is YYEEEE. The CDR3 runs 14 residues. Trimming at V came to 4 bases and at J to 2 bases, leaving 4 bases not matched to a gene. The CDR3 DNA reads as TGTGCCAGCAGCGGCCTAGCGGTCACAGATACGCAGTATTTT. Translation: CASSGLAVTDTQYF.

This chain's CDR3 is CASSLDSNTGELFF. CDR3 sequence (DNA): TGTGCCAGCAGCCTAGACAGTAACACCGGGGAGCTGTTTTTT. The chain is built from TRBV11-1 and TRBJ2-2; D is possibly TRBD1 (5 bases). The ends were cut back, 5 bases at V and 2 bases at J, with 9 bases in the middle. Germline V gene sequence: CDR1 SGHAT, CDR2 FQDESV (reference sequence). The CDR3 spans 14 residues. Full variable domain (remainder filled in from reference TRBV11-1 and TRBJ2-2): EAEVAQSPRYKITEKSQAVAFWCDPISGHATLYWYRQILGQGPELLVQFQDESVVDDSQLPKDRFSAERLKGVDSTLKIQPAELGDSAMYLCASSLDSNTGELFFGEGSRLTVL.

CDR3 in DNA: TGTGCCAGCAGCCCCGCCGGGGGTTTTCGCTCTGGAAACACCATATATTTT. It is translated as CASSPAGGFRSGNTIYF. The chain employs TRBV3-1 (or the pseudogene TRBV3-2) and TRBJ1-3; possibly TRBD1 for D (5 bases). From germline, CDR1 is LGHDT and CDR2 YNNKEL (reference sequence). Trimming shortened V by 4 bases and J by 0 bases, and 16 bases separated the two germline ends. The CDR3 is 17 amino acids.

This CDR3 is CASSLEVAEDTQYF. CDR3 in DNA: TGCGCCAGCAGCTTGGAGGTCGCGGAGGATACGCAGTATTTT. The chain combines TRBV5-1 with TRBJ2-3, with D unresolved. Between the trimmed V and J ends, which lost 0 bases and 6 bases, there was a span of 11 bases. This CDR3 has 14 residues. Germline V gene sequence: CDR1 SGHRS, CDR2 YFSETQ.

The V call is TRBV3-1 (or the pseudogene TRBV3-2), the J call TRBJ2-4; weak D call: TRBD1 (6 bases). CDR3 length: 14 residues. The V gene lost 2 bases and the J gene lost 7 bases, with 12 bases spanning the gap. Per germline, CDR1 LGHDT and CDR2 YNNKEL (reference sequence). CDR3: CASSQQGLGNIQYF. The DNA for the CDR3 is TGTGCCAGCAGCCAACAGGGGTTGGGGAACATTCAGTACTTC.

CDR3 bases: TGTGCCAGCAGCACAACTAGCGTTGCTGAGCAGTTCTTC. This encodes CASSTTSVAEQFF. The chain couples TRBV7-6 to TRBJ2-1; 7 bases are a match to TRBD2. V was pared by 5 bases and J by 9 bases, with 7 bases of the junction left unmatched. This CDR3 has 13 residues. Germline V CDR1 and CDR2: SGHVS, FNYEAQ.

This chain joins TRBV5-8 and TRBJ1-5, with D perhaps TRBD1 (6 bases). The CDR3 is made up of 14 amino acids. From germline, CDR1 is SGHTS and CDR2 YDEGEE. The V end lost 5 bases, the J end lost 6 bases, and 15 bases lay between the germline ends. This CDR3 reads CASSLPGGAQPQHF. CDR3 DNA sequence: TGTGCCAGCAGTCTTCCCGGGGGGGCTCAGCCCCAGCATTTT.

The gene calls are TRBV5-1 and TRBJ1-6, with 7 bases aligning to TRBD1. Trimming took 2 bases from V and 6 from J; bases not matched to a gene: 2. Germline V gene data show CDR1 as SGHRS and CDR2 as YFSETQ. The CDR3 is 14 amino acids. The CDR3 bases are TGCGCCAGCAGCTTCCGGGACAGTAATTCACCCCTCCACTTT. Translated: CASSFRDSNSPLHF.

The chain recombines TRBV5-8 with TRBJ1-5, with TRBD1 matching 8 bases. Germline V gives CDR1 SGHTS, CDR2 YDEGEE. Trimming removed 4 bases from V and 3 bases from J; junction bases left unmatched: 6. The CDR3 extends over 15 amino acids. In DNA form, the CDR3 reads TGTGCCAGCAGCAGGGGACAGGCCGACAATCAGCCCCAGCATTTT. It is translated as CASSRGQADNQPQHF.

The chain is built from TRBV6-1 and TRBJ2-2; D may be TRBD1 (5 bases). The ends were cut back, 0 bases at V and 6 bases at J, with 11 bases in the middle. Germline CDR1 reads MNHNS; CDR2 reads SASEGT. The CDR3 length is 15 residues. The CDR3 protein is CASSEAGADAGELFF. DNA of the CDR3: TGTGCCAGCAGTGAAGCAGGGGCCGACGCCGGGGAGCTGTTTTTT.

The chain carries TRBV6-6 and TRBJ1-2, with 8 bases identical to TRBD1. CDR1 is MNHNY and CDR2 is SVGAGI in the germline V gene (reference sequence). Unmatched junction bases numbered 7, after V lost 6 bases and J lost 1 base. The CDR3 covers 15 residues. This CDR3 is CASRQDRGLNYGYTF. CDR3 in DNA: TGTGCCAGCAGACAAGACAGGGGACTTAACTATGGCTACACCTTC.

This clone appeared a single time. CDR3 amino acids: CASSLRGGDTQYF. The CDR3 nucleotides are TGTGCCAGCAGCCTCAGAGGTGGGGATACGCAGTATTTT. The J gene is TRBJ2-3, the V gene TRBV7-9, with unresolved D. Germline loops: CDR1 SEHNR, CDR2 FQNEAQ (reference sequence). Trimming took off 5 bases at V and 6 bases at J, with 12 bases between the two ends. The CDR3 runs to 13 residues. Together with reference TRBV7-9 and TRBJ2-3, the CDR3 gives the full variable domain: DTGVSQNPRHKITKRGQNVTFRCDPISEHNRLYWYRQTLGQGPEFLTYFQNEAQLEKSRLLSDRFSAERPKGSFSTLEIQRTEQGDSAMYLCASSLRGGDTQYFGPGTRLTVL.

This clone has just one count. CDR3 amino acids: CASSVAAGGNQPQHF. DNA for the CDR3: TGTGCCAGCAGCGTAGCGGCAGGGGGCAATCAGCCCCAGCATTTT. The chain has TRBV9 and TRBJ1-5, with D possibly matching TRBD1 (6 bases). In germline, CDR1 is SGDLS, CDR2 YYNGEE. The V gene lost 0 bases and the J gene lost 2 bases, with 9 bases spanning the gap. The CDR3 runs 15 residues.

The CDR3 DNA follows: TGTGCCATCAGTGAGACCGGGACAGTGGGCAATCAGCCCCAGCATTTT. Its protein product is CAISETGTVGNQPQHF. The gene calls are TRBV10-3 and TRBJ1-5, with 7 positions matching TRBD1. CDR3 length: 16 residues. Germline-derived CDR1 and CDR2 are ENHRY and SYGVKD. The ends lost 2 bases at V and 2 bases at J; junction bases unmatched: 6.

V and J are TRBV2 and TRBJ1-6, with a tentative D call TRBD1 (5 bases). The CDR3 is made up of 13 amino acids. Germline CDR1 reads SNHLY; CDR2 reads FYNNEI. Trimming pared 6 bases from V and 7 bases from J, leaving 10 bases between. The DNA of the CDR3 is TGTGCCAGCAGCCCAGGGTTGAATTCACCCCTCCACTTT. This sequence encodes CASSPGLNSPLHF. The full variable domain, rest sourced from reference TRBV2 and TRBJ1-6, is EPEVTQTPSHQVTQMGQEVILRCVPISNHLYFYWYRQILGQKVEFLVSFYNNEISEKSEIFDDQFSVERPDGSNFTLKIRSTKLEDSAMYFCASSPGLNSPLHFGNGTRLTVT.

The chain combines TRBV11-2 with TRBJ1-1, with a possible D match to TRBD1 (6 bases). V lost 5 bases and J 11 bases, leaving 15 bases between the germline ends. Germline loops: CDR1 SGHAT, CDR2 FQNNGV. The CDR3 covers 12 residues. The DNA of the CDR3 is TGTGCCAGCAGCCCCCTGGCAGGGGCGGCTTTCTTT. Protein sequence: CASSPLAGAAFF.

The J gene is TRBJ2-1, the V gene TRBV24-1; TRBD2 matches at 8 bases. Germline CDR1 KGHDR, CDR2 SFDVKD. This CDR3 has 17 residues. Germline trimming cut 3 bases from V and 8 bases from J; bases unmatched to any gene: 14. The CDR3 is CATSDPAGGRWFDEQFF. DNA for the CDR3: TGTGCCACCAGTGATCCCGCCGGCGGGAGGTGGTTTGATGAGCAGTTCTTC.

J is TRBJ2-7 and V is TRBV10-2, with 8 nucleotides matching TRBD2. Per germline, CDR1 WSHSY and CDR2 SAAADI. The CDR3 runs 16 residues. The V gene end was trimmed by 6 bases and the J gene end by 6 bases; junction bases not matched to a gene: 16. CDR3 bases: TGCGCCAGCAGGAGCAGCGGGGGACATACCCCCTCCGAGCAGTACTTC. Its protein product is CASRSSGGHTPSEQYF.

This clone occurred a few times. The chain has TRBV19 and TRBJ1-1; possible D gene TRBD1, 6 bases. The CDR3 totals 14 residues. Germline V CDR1 and CDR2: LNHDA, SQIVND (reference sequence). V was shortened by 3 bases and J by 4 bases, with 12 bases between the two germline ends. CDR3 region: CASSIWGRVTEAFF. In nucleotides, the CDR3 is TGTGCCAGTAGTATTTGGGGGCGGGTCACTGAAGCTTTCTTT.

The chain links TRBV19 to TRBJ2-7; 14 bases align to TRBD2. V gave up 5 bases and J gave up 5 bases; unmatched junction bases: 5. The CDR3 has 15 amino acids. Germline CDR1 LNHDA, CDR2 SQIVND (reference sequence). The DNA for the CDR3 is TGTGCCAGTAGTCCCGGACTAGCGGGAGGCCACGAGCAGTACTTC. This translates into CASSPGLAGGHEQYF.

V usage is TRBV5-1 and J usage is TRBJ2-7; 8 bases fit TRBD1. Germline CDR1 reads SGHRS; CDR2 reads YFSETQ. This CDR3 has 15 amino acids. J was trimmed by 4 bases and V by 3 bases; bases with no gene match: 9. The CDR3 reads CASSSEGRTGYEQYF. In DNA form, the CDR3 reads TGCGCCAGCAGCTCCGAGGGTCGGACAGGGTACGAGCAGTACTTC.

The chain joins TRBV3-1 (or the pseudogene TRBV3-2) to TRBJ1-2; D is unresolved. The CDR3 is made up of 14 amino acids. CDR1 and CDR2 (germline): LGHDT, YNNKEL (reference sequence). V lost 3 bases and J 3 bases, leaving 11 bases between the germline ends. The CDR3 bases are TGTGCCAGCAGCCAGGTACCGGAGGACTATGGCTACACCTTC. It is translated as CASSQVPEDYGYTF.